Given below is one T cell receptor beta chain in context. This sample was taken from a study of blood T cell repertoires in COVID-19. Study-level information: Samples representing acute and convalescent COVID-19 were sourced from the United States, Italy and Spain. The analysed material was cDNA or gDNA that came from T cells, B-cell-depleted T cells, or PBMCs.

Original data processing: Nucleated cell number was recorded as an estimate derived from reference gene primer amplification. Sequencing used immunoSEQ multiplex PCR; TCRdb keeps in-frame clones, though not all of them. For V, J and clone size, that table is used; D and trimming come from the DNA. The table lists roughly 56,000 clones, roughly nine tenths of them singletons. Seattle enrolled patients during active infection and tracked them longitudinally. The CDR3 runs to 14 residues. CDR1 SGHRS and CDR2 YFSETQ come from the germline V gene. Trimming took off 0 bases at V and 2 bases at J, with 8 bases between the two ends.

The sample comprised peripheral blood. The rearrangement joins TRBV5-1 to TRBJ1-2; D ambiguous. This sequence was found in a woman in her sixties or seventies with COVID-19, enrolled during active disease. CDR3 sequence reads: CASSLVGENYGYTF. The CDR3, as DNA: TGCGCCAGCAGCTTGGTTGGGGAGAACTATGGCTACACCTTC.